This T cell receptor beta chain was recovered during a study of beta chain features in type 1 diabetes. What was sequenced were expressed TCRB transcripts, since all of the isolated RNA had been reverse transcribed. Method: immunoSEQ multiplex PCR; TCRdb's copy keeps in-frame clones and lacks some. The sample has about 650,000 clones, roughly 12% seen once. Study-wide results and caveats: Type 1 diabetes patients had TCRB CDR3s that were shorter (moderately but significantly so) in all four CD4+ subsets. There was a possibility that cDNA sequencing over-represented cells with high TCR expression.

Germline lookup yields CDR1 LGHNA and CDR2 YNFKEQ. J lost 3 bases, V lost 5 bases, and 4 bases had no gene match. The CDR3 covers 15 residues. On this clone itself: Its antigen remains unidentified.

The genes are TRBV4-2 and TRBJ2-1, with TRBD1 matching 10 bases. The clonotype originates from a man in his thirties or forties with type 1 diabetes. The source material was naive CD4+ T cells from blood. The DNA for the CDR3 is TGTGCCAGCAGCAACCGGGACAGGGGCTACAATGAGCAGTTCTTC. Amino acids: CASSNRDRGYNEQFF.